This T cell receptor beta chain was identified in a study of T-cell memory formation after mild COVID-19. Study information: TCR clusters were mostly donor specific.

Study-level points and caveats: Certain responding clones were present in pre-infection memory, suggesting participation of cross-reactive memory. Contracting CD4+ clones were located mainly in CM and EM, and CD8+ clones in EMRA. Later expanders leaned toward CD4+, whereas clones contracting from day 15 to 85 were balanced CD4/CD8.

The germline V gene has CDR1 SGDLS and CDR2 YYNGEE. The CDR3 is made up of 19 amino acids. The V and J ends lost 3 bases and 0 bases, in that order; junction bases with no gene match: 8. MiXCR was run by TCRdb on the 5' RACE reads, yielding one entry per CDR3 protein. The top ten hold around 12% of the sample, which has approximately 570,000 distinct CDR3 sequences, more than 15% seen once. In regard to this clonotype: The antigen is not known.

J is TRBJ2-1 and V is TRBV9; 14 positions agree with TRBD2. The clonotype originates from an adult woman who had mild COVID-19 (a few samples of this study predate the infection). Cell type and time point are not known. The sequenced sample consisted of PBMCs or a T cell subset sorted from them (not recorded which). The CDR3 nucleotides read TGTGCCAGCAGCGAGGGGGGACTAGCGGGGGCCCTCTCCTACAATGAGCAGTTCTTC. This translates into CASSEGGLAGALSYNEQFF.